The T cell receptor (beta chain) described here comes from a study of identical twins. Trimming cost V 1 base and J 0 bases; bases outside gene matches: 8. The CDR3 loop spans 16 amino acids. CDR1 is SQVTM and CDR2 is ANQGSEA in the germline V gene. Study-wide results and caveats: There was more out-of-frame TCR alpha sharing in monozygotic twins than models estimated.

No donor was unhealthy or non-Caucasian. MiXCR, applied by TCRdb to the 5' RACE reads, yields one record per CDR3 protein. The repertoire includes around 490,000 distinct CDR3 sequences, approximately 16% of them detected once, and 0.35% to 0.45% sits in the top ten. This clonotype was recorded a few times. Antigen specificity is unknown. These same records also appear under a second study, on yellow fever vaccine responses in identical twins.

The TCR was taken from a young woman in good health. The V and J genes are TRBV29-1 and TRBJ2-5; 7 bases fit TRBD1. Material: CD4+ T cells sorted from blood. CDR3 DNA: TGCAGCGTTGAAGGGACAGGCCCCGTTTACCAAGAGACCCAGTACTTC. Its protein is CSVEGTGPVYQETQYF.